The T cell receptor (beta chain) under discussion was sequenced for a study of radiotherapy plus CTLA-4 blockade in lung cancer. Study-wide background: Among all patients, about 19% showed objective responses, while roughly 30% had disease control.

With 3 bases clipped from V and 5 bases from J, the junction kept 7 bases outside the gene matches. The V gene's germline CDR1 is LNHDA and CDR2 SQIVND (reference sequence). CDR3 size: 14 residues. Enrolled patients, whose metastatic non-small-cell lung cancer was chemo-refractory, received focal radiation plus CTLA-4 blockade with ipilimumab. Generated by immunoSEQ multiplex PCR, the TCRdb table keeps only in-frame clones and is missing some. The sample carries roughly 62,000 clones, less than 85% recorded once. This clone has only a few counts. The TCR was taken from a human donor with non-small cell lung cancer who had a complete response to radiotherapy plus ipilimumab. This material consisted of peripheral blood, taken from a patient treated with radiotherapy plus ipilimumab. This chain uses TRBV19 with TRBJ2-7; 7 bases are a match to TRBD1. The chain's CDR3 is CASSMLRQGNEQYF. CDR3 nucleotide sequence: TGTGCCAGTAGTATGTTGAGACAGGGTAACGAGCAGTACTTC. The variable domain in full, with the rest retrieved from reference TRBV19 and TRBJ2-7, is DGGITQSPKYLFRKEGQNVTLSCEQNLNHDAMYWYRQDPGQGLRLIYYSQIVNDFQKGDIAEGYSVSREKKESFPLTVTSAQKNPTAFYLCASSMLRQGNEQYFGPGTRLTVT.